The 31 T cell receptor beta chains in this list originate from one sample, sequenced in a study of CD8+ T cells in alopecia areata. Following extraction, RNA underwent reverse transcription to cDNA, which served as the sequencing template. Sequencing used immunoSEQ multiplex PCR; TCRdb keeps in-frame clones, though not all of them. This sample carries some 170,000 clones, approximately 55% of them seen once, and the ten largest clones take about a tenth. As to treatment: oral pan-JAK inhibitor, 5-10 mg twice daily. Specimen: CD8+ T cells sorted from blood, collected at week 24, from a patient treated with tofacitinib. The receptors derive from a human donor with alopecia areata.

CDR3 region: CSVEGTSGGRSYNEQFF. In nucleotides, the CDR3 is TGCAGCGTTGAGGGGACTAGCGGGGGGCGCTCCTACAATGAGCAGTTCTTC. The chain carries TRBV29-1 and TRBJ2-1; 15 bases match TRBD2. CDR1 and CDR2 from the germline V gene are SQVTM and ANQGSEA. The J segment lost 0 bases and the V segment lost 3 bases, leaving 3 bases of the junction unmatched. The CDR3 is made up of 17 amino acids.

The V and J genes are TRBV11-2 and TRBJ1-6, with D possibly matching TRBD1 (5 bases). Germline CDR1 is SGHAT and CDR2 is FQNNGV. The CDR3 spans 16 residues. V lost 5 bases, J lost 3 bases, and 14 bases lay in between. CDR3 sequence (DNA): TGTGCCAGCAGCCTGGGCGGGGCCGACTATAATTCACCCCTCCACTTT. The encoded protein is CASSLGGADYNSPLHF.

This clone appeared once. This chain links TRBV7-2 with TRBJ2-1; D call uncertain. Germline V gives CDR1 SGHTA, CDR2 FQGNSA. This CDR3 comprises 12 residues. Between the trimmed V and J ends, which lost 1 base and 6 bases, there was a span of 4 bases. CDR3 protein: CASSLGTNEQFF. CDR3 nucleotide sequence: TGTGCCAGCAGCTTAGGGACCAATGAGCAGTTCTTC.

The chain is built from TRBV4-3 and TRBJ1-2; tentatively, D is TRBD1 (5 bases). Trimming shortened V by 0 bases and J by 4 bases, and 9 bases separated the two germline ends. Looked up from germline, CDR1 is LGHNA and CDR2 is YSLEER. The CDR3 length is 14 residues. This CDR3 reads CASSQDKTGYGYTF. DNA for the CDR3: TGCGCCAGCAGCCAAGATAAAACAGGCTATGGCTACACCTTC.

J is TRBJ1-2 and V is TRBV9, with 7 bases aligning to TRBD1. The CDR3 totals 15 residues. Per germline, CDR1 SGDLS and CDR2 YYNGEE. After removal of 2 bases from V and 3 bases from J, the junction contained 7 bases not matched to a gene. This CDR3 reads CASSVGDSSHYGYTF. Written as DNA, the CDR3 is TGTGCCAGCAGCGTTGGGGACAGCTCGCACTATGGCTACACCTTC.

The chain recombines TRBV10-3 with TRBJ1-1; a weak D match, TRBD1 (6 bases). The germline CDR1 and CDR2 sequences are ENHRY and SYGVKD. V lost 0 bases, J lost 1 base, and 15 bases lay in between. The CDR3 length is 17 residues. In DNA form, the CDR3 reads TGTGCCATCAGTGAGTCCATGGGGGGGCAGGCGAACACTGAAGCTTTCTTT. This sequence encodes CAISESMGGQANTEAFF.

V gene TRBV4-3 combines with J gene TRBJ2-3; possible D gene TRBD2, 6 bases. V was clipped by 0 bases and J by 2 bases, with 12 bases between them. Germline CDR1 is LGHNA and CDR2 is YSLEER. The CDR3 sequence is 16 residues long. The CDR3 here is CASSQDLAGNTDTQYF. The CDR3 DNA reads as TGCGCCAGCAGCCAAGATCTTGCGGGAAACACAGATACGCAGTATTTT.

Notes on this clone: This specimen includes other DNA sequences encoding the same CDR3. CDR3 coding DNA: TGCAGCGTTGAAGAGGGGGACTACGAGCAGTACTTC. Its translation is CSVEEGDYEQYF. The chain uses TRBV29-1 and TRBJ2-7, with D perhaps assigned TRBD1 or TRBD2 (5 bases each). Germline V gene data show CDR1 as SQVTM and CDR2 as ANQGSEA. The CDR3 runs 12 residues. Trimming pared 0 bases from V and 3 bases from J, leaving 6 bases between.

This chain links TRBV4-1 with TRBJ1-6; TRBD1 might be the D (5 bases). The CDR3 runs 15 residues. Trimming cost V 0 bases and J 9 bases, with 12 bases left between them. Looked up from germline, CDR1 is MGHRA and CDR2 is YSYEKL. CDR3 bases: TGCGCCAGCAGCCAAGAAGGCCAGGGAAGTTCACCCCTCCACTTT. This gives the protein CASSQEGQGSSPLHF.

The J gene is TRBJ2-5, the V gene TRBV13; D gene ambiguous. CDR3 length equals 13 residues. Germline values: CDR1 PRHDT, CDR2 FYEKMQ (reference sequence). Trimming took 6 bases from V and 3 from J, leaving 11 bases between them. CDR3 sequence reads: CASSSDPEETQYF. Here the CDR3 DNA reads TGTGCCAGCAGTTCGGACCCCGAAGAGACCCAGTACTTC.

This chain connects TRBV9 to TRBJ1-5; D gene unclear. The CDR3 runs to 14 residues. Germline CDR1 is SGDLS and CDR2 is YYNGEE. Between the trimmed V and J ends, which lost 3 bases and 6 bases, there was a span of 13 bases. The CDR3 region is CASSAGLGSQPQHF. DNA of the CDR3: TGTGCCAGCAGCGCAGGACTCGGTAGTCAGCCCCAGCATTTT.

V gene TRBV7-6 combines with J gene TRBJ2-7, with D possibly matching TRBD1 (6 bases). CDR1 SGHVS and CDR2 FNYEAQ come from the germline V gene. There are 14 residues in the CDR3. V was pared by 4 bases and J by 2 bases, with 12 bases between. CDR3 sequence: CASSSGTGTYEQYF. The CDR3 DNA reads TGTGCCAGCAGCTCCGGAACAGGGACCTACGAGCAGTACTTC.

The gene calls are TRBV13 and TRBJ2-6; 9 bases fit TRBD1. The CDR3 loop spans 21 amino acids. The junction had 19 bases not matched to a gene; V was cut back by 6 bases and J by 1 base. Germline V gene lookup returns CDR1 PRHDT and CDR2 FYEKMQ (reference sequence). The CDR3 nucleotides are TGTGCCAGCAGTCAGTCCTCGTCACAGGGGGCAAGATGGTCTGGGGCCAACGTCCTGACTTTC. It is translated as CASSQSSSQGARWSGANVLTF.

The CDR3 loop is CAWASQGNQPQHF. CDR3 in DNA: TGTGCCTGGGCCAGTCAGGGAAATCAGCCCCAGCATTTT. The rearrangement links TRBV30 to TRBJ1-5, with D tentatively TRBD1 (5 bases). The germline V gene has CDR1 GTSNPN and CDR2 SVGIG (reference sequence). This CDR3 contains 13 residues. V was clipped by 5 bases and J by 4 bases, with 12 bases between them.

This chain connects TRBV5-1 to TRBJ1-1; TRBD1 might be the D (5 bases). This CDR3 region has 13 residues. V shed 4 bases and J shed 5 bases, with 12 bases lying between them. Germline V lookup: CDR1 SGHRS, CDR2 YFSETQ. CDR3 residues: CASSLQGKTEAFF. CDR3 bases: TGCGCCAGCAGCCTCCAGGGAAAAACTGAAGCTTTCTTT.

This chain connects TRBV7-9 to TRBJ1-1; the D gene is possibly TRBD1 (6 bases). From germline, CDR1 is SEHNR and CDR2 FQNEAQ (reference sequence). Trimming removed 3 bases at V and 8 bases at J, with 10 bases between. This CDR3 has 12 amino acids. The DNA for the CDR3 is TGTGCCAGCAGCTTGGGGGCCGCGGAAGCTTTCTTT. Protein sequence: CASSLGAAEAFF.

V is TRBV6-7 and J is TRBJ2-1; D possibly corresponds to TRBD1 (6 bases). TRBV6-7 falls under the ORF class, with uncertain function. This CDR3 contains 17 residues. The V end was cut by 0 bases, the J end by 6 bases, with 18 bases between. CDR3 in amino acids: CASSYSDRTSPANEQFF. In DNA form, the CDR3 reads TGTGCCAGCAGTTACTCCGACAGGACCTCTCCTGCCAATGAGCAGTTCTTC.

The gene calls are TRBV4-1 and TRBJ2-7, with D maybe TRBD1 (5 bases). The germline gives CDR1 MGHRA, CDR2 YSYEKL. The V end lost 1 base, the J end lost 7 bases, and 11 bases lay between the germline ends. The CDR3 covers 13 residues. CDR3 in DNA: TGCGCCAGCAGCCAAGGCACCACAGGAGAGCAGTACTTC. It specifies CASSQGTTGEQYF.

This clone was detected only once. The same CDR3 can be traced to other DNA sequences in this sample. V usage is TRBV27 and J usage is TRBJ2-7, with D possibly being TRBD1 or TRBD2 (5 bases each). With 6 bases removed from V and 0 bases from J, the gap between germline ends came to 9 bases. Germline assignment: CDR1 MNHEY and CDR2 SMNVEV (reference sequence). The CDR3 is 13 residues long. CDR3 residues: CASSPGASYEQYF. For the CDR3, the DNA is TGTGCCAGCAGCCCCGGGGCCTCCTACGAGCAGTACTTC.

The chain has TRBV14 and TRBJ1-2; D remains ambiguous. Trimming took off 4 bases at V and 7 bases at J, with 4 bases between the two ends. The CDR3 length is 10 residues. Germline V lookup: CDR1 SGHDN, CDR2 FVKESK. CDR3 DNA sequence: TGTGCCAGCAGCCCTCTTGGCTACACCTTC. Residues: CASSPLGYTF.

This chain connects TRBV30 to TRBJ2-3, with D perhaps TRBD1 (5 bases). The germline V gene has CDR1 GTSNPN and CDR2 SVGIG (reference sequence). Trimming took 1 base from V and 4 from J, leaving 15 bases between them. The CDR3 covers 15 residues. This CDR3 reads CAWSGRATSPDTQYF. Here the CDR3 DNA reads TGTGCCTGGAGTGGCAGGGCAACCTCCCCAGATACGCAGTATTTT. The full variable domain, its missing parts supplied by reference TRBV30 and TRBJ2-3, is SQTIHQWPATLVQPVGSPLSLECTVEGTSNPNLYWYRQAAGRGLQLLFYSVGIGQISSEVPQNLSASRPQDRQFILSSKKLLLSDSGFYLCAWSGRATSPDTQYFGPGTRLTVL.

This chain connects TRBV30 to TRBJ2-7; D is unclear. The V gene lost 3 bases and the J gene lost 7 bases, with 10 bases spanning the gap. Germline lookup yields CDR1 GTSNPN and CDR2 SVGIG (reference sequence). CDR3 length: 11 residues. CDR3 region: CAWRVEREQYF. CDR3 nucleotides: TGTGCCTGGAGAGTCGAGCGTGAGCAGTACTTC. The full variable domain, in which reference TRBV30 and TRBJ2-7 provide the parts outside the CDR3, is SQTIHQWPATLVQPVGSPLSLECTVEGTSNPNLYWYRQAAGRGLQLLFYSVGIGQISSEVPQNLSASRPQDRQFILSSKKLLLSDSGFYLCAWRVEREQYFGPGTRLTVT.

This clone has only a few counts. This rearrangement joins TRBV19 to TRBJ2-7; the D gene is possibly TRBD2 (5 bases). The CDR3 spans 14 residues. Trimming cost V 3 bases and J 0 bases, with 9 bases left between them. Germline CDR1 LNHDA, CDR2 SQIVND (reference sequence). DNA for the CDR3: TGTGCCAGTAGTATGGACTCGAGCTCCTACGAGCAGTACTTC. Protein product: CASSMDSSSYEQYF.

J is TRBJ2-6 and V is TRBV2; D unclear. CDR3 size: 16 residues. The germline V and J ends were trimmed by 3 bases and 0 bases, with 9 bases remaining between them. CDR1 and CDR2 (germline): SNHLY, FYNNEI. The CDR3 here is CASSEETFSGANVLTF. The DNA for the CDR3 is TGTGCCAGCAGTGAGGAAACATTCTCTGGGGCCAACGTCCTGACTTTC.

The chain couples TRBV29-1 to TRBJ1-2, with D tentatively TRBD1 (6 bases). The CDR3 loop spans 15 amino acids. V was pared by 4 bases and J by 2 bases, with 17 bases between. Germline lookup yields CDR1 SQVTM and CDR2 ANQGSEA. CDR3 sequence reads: CSVVEGRDTNYGYTF. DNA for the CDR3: TGCAGCGTTGTAGAAGGGAGGGACACGAACTATGGCTACACCTTC.

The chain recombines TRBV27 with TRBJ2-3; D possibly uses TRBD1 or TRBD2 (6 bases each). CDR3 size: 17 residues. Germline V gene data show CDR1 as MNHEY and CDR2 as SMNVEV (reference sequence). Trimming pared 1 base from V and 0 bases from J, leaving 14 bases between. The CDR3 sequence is CASSLFFGGLSTDTQYF. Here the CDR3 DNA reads TGTGCCAGCAGTTTATTTTTCGGGGGCCTAAGCACAGATACGCAGTATTTT.

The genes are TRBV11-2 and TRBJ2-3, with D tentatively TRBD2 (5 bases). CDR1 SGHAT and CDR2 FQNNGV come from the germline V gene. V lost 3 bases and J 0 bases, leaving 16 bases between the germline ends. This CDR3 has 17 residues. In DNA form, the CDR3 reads TGTGCCAGCAGCTTGCCCGCCGAGGGCGGGAGCACAGATACGCAGTATTTT. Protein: CASSLPAEGGSTDTQYF.

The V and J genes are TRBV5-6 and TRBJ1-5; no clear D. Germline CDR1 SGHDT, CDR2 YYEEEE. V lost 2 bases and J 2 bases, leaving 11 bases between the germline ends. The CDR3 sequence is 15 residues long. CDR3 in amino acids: CASSLFLEGNQPQHF. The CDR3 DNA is TGTGCCAGCAGCTTATTCCTGGAGGGCAATCAGCCCCAGCATTTT.

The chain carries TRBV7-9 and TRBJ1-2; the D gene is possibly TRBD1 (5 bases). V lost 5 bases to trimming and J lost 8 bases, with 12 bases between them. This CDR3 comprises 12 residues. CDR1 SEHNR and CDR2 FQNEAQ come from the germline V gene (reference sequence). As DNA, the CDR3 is TGTGCCAGCAGCCTGGCTCAGGGAGGCTACACCTTC. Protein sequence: CASSLAQGGYTF.

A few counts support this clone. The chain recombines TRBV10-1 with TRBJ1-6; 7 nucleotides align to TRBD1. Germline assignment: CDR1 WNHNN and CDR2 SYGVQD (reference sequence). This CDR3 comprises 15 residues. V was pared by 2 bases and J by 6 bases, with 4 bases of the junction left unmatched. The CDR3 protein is CASSENRGGNSPLHF. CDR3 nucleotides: TGCGCCAGCAGTGAGAACAGGGGTGGTAATTCACCCCTCCACTTT.

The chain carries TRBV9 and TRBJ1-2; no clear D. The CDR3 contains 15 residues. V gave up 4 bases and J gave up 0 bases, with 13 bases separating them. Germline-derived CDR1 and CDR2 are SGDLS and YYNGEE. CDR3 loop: CASSPRISANYGYTF. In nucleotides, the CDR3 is TGTGCCAGCAGCCCCAGGATCTCCGCTAACTATGGCTACACCTTC.